Detailed here is one TCR beta chain. Its antigen is undetermined. Trimming removed 4 bases from V and 1 base from J; junction bases left unmatched: 6. Germline lookup yields CDR1 MNHNS and CDR2 SASEGT. The CDR3 extends over 15 amino acids. The data derive from a study of long-term antiretroviral therapy in people with HIV. Study findings and constraints: In samples taken after ART, diversity increased but remained below transplant donor control levels. The range of CDR3 lengths in HIV repertoires proved narrower than that found in controls.

Among participants with HIV, every one received treatment in the United States. Investigators performed immunoSEQ version v3.0 at survey level. Clones were sequenced by immunoSEQ multiplex PCR, and TCRdb holds only the in-frame ones, with some missing. This sample carries about 35,000 clones, around 94% of them seen once, and the ten largest clones take roughly 3.6%. Source: unsorted PBMCs, taken 4.1 years after starting antiretroviral therapy. The V gene is TRBV6-1, the J gene TRBJ1-1; 7 bases map to TRBD1. This TCR was sampled from a woman aged 45-59 years with HIV. The chain's CDR3 is CASSGGRTGNTEAFF. Here the CDR3 DNA reads TGTGCCAGCAGTGGAGGGAGGACAGGGAACACTGAAGCTTTCTTT.